The clone carrying this T cell receptor (beta chain) was observed a handful of times. Its cognate antigen is unknown. This sample is part of a study of T-cell reconstitution after alpha-beta-depleted transplantation in children. Study conclusions and caveats: From surviving recipient T cells and thymic progenitors came the high day-60 TCRbeta diversity observed in some patients. As was reported, about two months after transplant, alpha-beta T cells came from several hundred expanded graft clones.

V was cut by 3 bases and J by 3 bases, with 15 bases left in between. The germline gives CDR1 SGDLS, CDR2 YYNGEE. The CDR3 totals 16 residues. This sample's TCRbeta library carried unique molecular identifier barcodes. TCRdb processed the PCR reads anew with MiXCR; each CDR3 protein has one entry. The sample holds some 840,000 distinct CDR3 sequences, roughly 16% seen once. The receptor was derived from a male patient between 10 and 17 years old who had a stem cell transplant for acute lymphoblastic leukemia, so the T cells may come from the graft donor. The chain has TRBV9 and TRBJ2-2; a weak D match, TRBD2 (5 bases). The sample in question was PBMCs, mostly from graft donor cells, obtained 360 days after TCRalphabeta/CD19-depleted stem cell transplant. CDR3 DNA: TGTGCCAGCAGCGCTGTACTAACTAGGTACACCGGGGAGCTGTTTTTT. It yields the protein CASSAVLTRYTGELFF.